One and the same sample provided the 4 T cell receptor beta chains below, sequenced in a study of T cell changes during pregnancy in multiple sclerosis. This table comes from immunoSEQ multiplex PCR, and its TCRdb copy is limited to in-frame clones, with some not included. The sample contains roughly 40,000 clones, 80% to 95% of which appear only once. The sequences come from CD4+ T cells from peripheral blood mononuclear cells, collected in the third trimester of pregnancy. These receptors all come from a female donor with multiple sclerosis, enrolled in a pregnancy study.

This sequence joins TRBV7-2 and TRBJ2-5; 7 bases fit TRBD2. Germline V gives CDR1 SGHTA, CDR2 FQGNSA. V lost 5 bases, J lost 1 base, and 7 bases stayed unmatched. The CDR3 is made up of 15 amino acids. The CDR3 loop reads CASSPPWGGQETQYF. The CDR3 region has the DNA TGTGCCAGCAGCCCCCCCTGGGGGGGCCAAGAGACCCAGTACTTC.

The genes are TRBV4-2 and TRBJ1-5, with 10 nucleotides matching TRBD1. Unmatched junction bases numbered 5, after V lost 0 bases and J lost 6 bases. Germline CDR1 reads LGHNA; CDR2 reads YNFKEQ. This CDR3 spans 16 amino acids. The CDR3 region is CASSQDGQGGGQPQHF. In nucleotides, the CDR3 is TGTGCCAGCAGCCAAGATGGACAGGGGGGCGGTCAGCCCCAGCATTTT.

The CDR3 DNA is TGTGCCAGCAGCTTTCGCGGGAGCACAGATACGCAGTATTTT. Protein: CASSFRGSTDTQYF. The J gene is TRBJ2-3, the V gene TRBV7-2, with a possible D match to TRBD2 (5 bases). Germline-derived CDR1 and CDR2 are SGHTA and FQGNSA. Trimming left V 3 bases short and J 0 bases short, with 7 bases between. This CDR3 is built from 14 residues.

The chain has TRBV5-4 and TRBJ1-2, with 10 bases aligning to TRBD1. CDR3 length: 15 amino acids. CDR1 and CDR2 (germline): SGHNT, YYREEE (reference sequence). V gave up 4 bases and J gave up 4 bases; unmatched junction bases: 7. The CDR3 DNA sequence: TGTGCCAGCAGCAGGCAGACAGGGGGCGCCTATGGCTACACCTTC. It translates to CASSRQTGGAYGYTF.